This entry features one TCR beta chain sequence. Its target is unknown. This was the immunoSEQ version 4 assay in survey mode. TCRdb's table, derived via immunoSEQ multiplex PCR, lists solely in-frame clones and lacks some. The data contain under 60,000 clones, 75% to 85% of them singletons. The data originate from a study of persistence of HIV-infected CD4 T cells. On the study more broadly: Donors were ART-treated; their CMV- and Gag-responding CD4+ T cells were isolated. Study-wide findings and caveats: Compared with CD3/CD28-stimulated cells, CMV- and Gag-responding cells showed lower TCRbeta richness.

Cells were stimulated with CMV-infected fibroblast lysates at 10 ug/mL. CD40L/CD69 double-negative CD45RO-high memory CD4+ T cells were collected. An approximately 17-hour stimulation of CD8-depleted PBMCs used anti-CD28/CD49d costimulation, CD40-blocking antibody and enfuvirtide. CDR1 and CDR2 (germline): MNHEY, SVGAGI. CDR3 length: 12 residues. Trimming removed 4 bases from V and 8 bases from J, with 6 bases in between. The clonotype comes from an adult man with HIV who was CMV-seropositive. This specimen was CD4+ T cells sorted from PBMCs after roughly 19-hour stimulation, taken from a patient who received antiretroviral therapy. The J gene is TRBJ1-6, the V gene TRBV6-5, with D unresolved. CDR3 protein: CASSFRDSPLHF. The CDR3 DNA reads TGTGCCAGCAGTTTTAGAGATTCACCCCTCCACTTT.